This is a list of T cell receptor beta chains from one sample in a study of CD8 T cells in Susac syndrome. Using its own MiXCR run on the immunoSEQ multiplex PCR reads, TCRdb lists one record per CDR3 protein. The sample lists around 230,000 distinct CDR3 sequences, nearly 97% occurring once. The sample consisted of CD4+ T cells from PBMCs. Receptors were obtained from a human donor with multiple sclerosis. Both conserved end residues are part of each CDR3. Fields, in order: V gene, J gene, clone size, D gene, CDR3 DNA, CDR3 protein. D genes are given only for firm matches. The size entry is marked missing in some rows and otherwise reads once, few, many or a size class.

TRBV3-1	TRBJ1-2	NA	TRBD1	TGTGCCAGCAGCCAAGACGCACAGGGGTACTATGGCTACACCTTC	CASSQDAQGYYGYTF
TRBV29-1	TRBJ1-1	NA	NA	TGCAGCGCAGCCAGGGCAGACACTGAAGCTTTCTTT	CSAARADTEAFF
TRBV9	TRBJ2-3	NA	NA	TGTGCCAGCAGCTACCGGTGGCTTCAAGATACGCAGTATTTT	CASSYRWLQDTQYF
TRBV18	TRBJ1-2	NA	NA	TGTGCCAGCTCACTACGGGGTGACGACTATGGCTACACCTTC	CASSLRGDDYGYTF
TRBV18	TRBJ2-4	NA	NA	TGTGCCAGCTCACAAACCGGGCAGCACAAAAACATTCAGTACTTC	CASSQTGQHKNIQYF
TRBV5-8	TRBJ2-7	NA	NA	TGTGCCAGCAGCACTGGCGGGACGACCTACGAGCAGTACTTC	CASSTGGTTYEQYF
TRBV20-1	TRBJ1-6	NA	TRBD1	TGCAGTGCTAAAAAGACAGGGGAGTCACCCCTCCACTTT	CSAKKTGESPLHF
TRBV7-9	TRBJ2-7	NA	TRBD2	TGTGCCAGCACGCCAGCCGTACCACTAGCGGGAGTACCCTCCTACGAGCAGTACTTC	CASTPAVPLAGVPSYEQYF
TRBV7-3	TRBJ2-3	few	NA	TGTGCCAGCAGCTTAACCCCCCGCACAGATACGCAGTATTTT	CASSLTPRTDTQYF
TRBV14	TRBJ2-1	NA	TRBD1	TGTGCCAGCAGCCAAGTTGGGGCCAGGGGGAATGAGCAGTTCTTC	CASSQVGARGNEQFF
TRBV30	TRBJ1-1	NA	TRBD1	TGTGCCTGGAGGGACAGGGGCACTGAAGCTTTCTTT	CAWRDRGTEAFF
TRBV29-1	TRBJ1-2	NA	NA	TGCAGCGTTGAAGTCCGGGGCTACGACGGTGGCTACACCTTC	CSVEVRGYDGGYTF
TRBV15	TRBJ2-5	NA	TRBD2	TGTGCCACCAGCCGACGTCTTAGCGGGGAGACCCAGTACTTC	CATSRRLSGETQYF
TRBV10-3	TRBJ2-4	once	NA	TGTGCCATCAGTGGAGGGGTCGAAAACATTCAGTACTTC	CAISGGVENIQYF
TRBV29-1	TRBJ1-1	NA	NA	TGCAGCGTTGATAAAGGGAGCACTGAAGCTTTCTTT	CSVDKGSTEAFF
TRBV20-1	TRBJ2-3	NA	NA	TGCAGTGCTAGAGGGGGATGGTCGGATACGCAGTATTTT	CSARGGWSDTQYF
TRBV10-3	TRBJ2-5	NA	NA	TGTGCCATCAGTGGGACAGCTGTGGAGGAAGAGACCCAGTACTTC	CAISGTAVEEETQYF
TRBV6-1	TRBJ1-2	once	TRBD1	TGTGCCAGCCATCTATACCGGGACAGGGAATATGGCTACACCTTC	CASHLYRDREYGYTF
TRBV7-9	TRBJ1-6	NA	NA	TGTGCCAGCAGCTTAGCGGGCATACATAATTCACCCCTCCACTTT	CASSLAGIHNSPLHF
TRBV7-2	TRBJ2-4	once	NA	TGTGCCAGCAGCCCTGCATGGCAGGGTGGGAACATTCAGTACTTC	CASSPAWQGGNIQYF
TRBV6-5	TRBJ1-2	once	NA	TGTGCCAGCAGCTCTAGCAGGGTCGGCTATGGCTACACCTTC	CASSSSRVGYGYTF
TRBV30	TRBJ1-4	NA	NA	TGTGCCTGGAGTAGTAGATCCTTAACAGACGAAAAACTGTTTTTT	CAWSSRSLTDEKLFF
TRBV12-3/TRBV12-4	TRBJ2-5	NA	TRBD2	TGTGCCAGCAGTTTAAGTCGCTTGCGGGGGGAGACCCAGTACTTC	CASSLSRLRGETQYF
TRBV29-1	TRBJ2-2	NA	NA	TGCAGCGTTATAAGAACGAACACCGGGGAGCTGTTTTTT	CSVIRTNTGELFF
TRBV12-5	TRBJ2-1	NA	TRBD1	TGTGCTAGTGGTGCAACAGGGGGAACCTACAATGAGCAGTTCTTC	CASGATGGTYNEQFF
TRBV20-1	TRBJ2-1	NA	NA	TGCAGTGCTCGCCGTTCGAGAGGTTCAAATGAGCAGTTCTTC	CSARRSRGSNEQFF
TRBV20-1	TRBJ2-3	NA	TRBD2	TGCAGTGCTGCACTAGCGGGAGCCAGTTATACGCAGTATTTT	CSAALAGASYTQYF
TRBV25-1	TRBJ1-2	NA	NA	TGTGCCAGCCGGTTGGGAGGTGGCTACACCTTC	CASRLGGGYTF
TRBV29-1	TRBJ2-2	NA	TRBD2	TGCAGCGTTGATAAAGGGACTAGCGGCACCGGGGAGCTGTTTTTT	CSVDKGTSGTGELFF
TRBV30	TRBJ2-1	NA	NA	TGTGCCTGGAGTGTACGGACTACCTTCAACAATGAGCAGTTCTTC	CAWSVRTTFNNEQFF
TRBV3-1	TRBJ1-4	NA	TRBD1	TGTGCCAGCAGTAAACAGGGGGCGCAGCGAAAACTGTTTTTT	CASSKQGAQRKLFF
TRBV12-3/TRBV12-4	TRBJ1-5	few	TRBD1	TGTGCCAGCAGTGCGACAGGGGGCCAGCCCCAGCATTTT	CASSATGGQPQHF
TRBV29-1	TRBJ2-7	NA	NA	TGCAGCGTAAAGGGACCTTCTCTTTACGAGCAGTACTTC	CSVKGPSLYEQYF
TRBV4-2	TRBJ1-2	NA	TRBD1	TGTGCCAGCAGCTTACGGACAGGGATTAACTATGGCTACACCTTC	CASSLRTGINYGYTF
TRBV30	TRBJ1-2	NA	NA	TGTGCCTGGAGTATAGGGACCTCCCAGACTGATGGCTACACCTTC	CAWSIGTSQTDGYTF
TRBV3-1	TRBJ2-1	few	NA	TGTGCCAGCAGCCACCTAGCTGGTGAGCAGTTCTTC	CASSHLAGEQFF
TRBV5-1	TRBJ2-5	NA	TRBD2	TGCGCCAGCAGCTACGAGACTAGCGGTAAAGAGACCCAGTACTTC	CASSYETSGKETQYF
TRBV5-6	TRBJ2-7	NA	NA	TGTGCCAGCAGCTTTCTCTCCTACGAGCAGTACTTC	CASSFLSYEQYF
TRBV28	TRBJ2-1	NA	NA	TGTGCCAGCAGACTGAATAGTGTAAATGAGCAGTTCTTC	CASRLNSVNEQFF
TRBV3-1	TRBJ2-1	NA	NA	TGTGCCAGCAGCCTCCTCTACAATGAGCAGTTCTTC	CASSLLYNEQFF
TRBV12-3/TRBV12-4	TRBJ2-3	once	NA	TGTGCCAGCAGTTTACCGGCAGGGCCCACAGATACGCAGTATTTT	CASSLPAGPTDTQYF
TRBV4-2	TRBJ1-1	NA	NA	TGTGCCAGCAGCCAAGAATTAATTGGAGCGAACACTGAAGCTTTCTTT	CASSQELIGANTEAFF
TRBV6-5	TRBJ2-1	NA	TRBD1	TGTGCCAGCGCACCGGACAGGGGACAGGATGAGCAGTTCTTC	CASAPDRGQDEQFF
TRBV27	TRBJ2-3	NA	NA	TGTGCCAGCAGTTGGGGTGGCGCCACAGATACGCAGTATTTT	CASSWGGATDTQYF
TRBV5-1	TRBJ2-7	NA	TRBD2	TGCGCCAGCAGCTTGGTCTCTTTAGCGGGAGTGCAGTACTTC	CASSLVSLAGVQYF
TRBV6-1	TRBJ2-2	NA	TRBD2	TGTGCCAGCACTAGCGGGACGAACACCGGGGAGCTGTTTTTT	CASTSGTNTGELFF
TRBV3-1	TRBJ1-2	NA	NA	TGTGCCAGCAGCCAAGGTTCCCTCGGGGGCGGCTACACCTTC	CASSQGSLGGGYTF
TRBV20-1	TRBJ2-3	NA	NA	TGCAGTGCTAGACGGGACCGAAGCACAGATACGCAGTATTTT	CSARRDRSTDTQYF
TRBV12-3/TRBV12-4	TRBJ2-5	NA	NA	TGTGCCAGCAGTGGGCGATACCAAGAGACCCAGTACTTC	CASSGRYQETQYF
TRBV29-1	TRBJ2-7	NA	NA	TGCAGCGCCGCCACTCGGGGGCGCAAGTACTTC	CSAATRGRKYF
TRBV27	TRBJ1-2	NA	NA	TGTGCCAGCAGACCGACTTTGTTTGGTGGCTACACCTTC	CASRPTLFGGYTF
TRBV24-1	TRBJ2-3	NA	TRBD2	TGTGCCACCGGCGGGGGGTCGACAGATACGCAGTATTTT	CATGGGSTDTQYF
TRBV3-1	TRBJ2-5	NA	NA	TGTGCCAGCAGCCAGGAAGGACGGGACCAAGAGACCCAGTACTTC	CASSQEGRDQETQYF
TRBV9	TRBJ2-3	once	TRBD2	TGTGCCAGCAGCGGAATAGCGGGGGGGATTGTAACAGATACGCAGTATTTT	CASSGIAGGIVTDTQYF